The clone carrying this T cell receptor beta chain appeared once. These data come from a study of blood T cell repertoires in COVID-19. Assay used: immunoSEQ multiplex PCR; TCRdb lists only in-frame clones, some missing. The data show about 190,000 clones, 82% seen once. This clonotype originated in a woman between 55 and 75 years old with COVID-19, enrolled during active disease. Input material: peripheral blood.

The CDR3 is CASSQGRNEKLFF. CDR3 DNA sequence: TGTGCCAGCAGTCAGGGTAGGAATGAAAAACTGTTTTTT. V and J are TRBV28 and TRBJ1-4; D perhaps matches TRBD1 (5 bases). Germline CDR1 and CDR2: MDHEN and SYDVKM. Trimming removed 5 bases at V and 5 bases at J, with 9 bases between. This CDR3 is 13 amino acids long.